Listed below are T cell receptor beta chains from one sample, sequenced in a study of identical twins. TCRdb re-called the 5' RACE reads through MiXCR, storing one row per CDR3 protein. The sample lists 570,000 or so distinct CDR3 sequences, more than 9% occurring once. These records were also assigned to another study, of yellow fever vaccine responses in identical twins.

Material: PBMCs. The receptors stem from a young woman in good health. Both conserved end residues are part of each CDR3. The order of the fields is D gene, J gene, clone size, V gene, CDR3 protein, CDR3 DNA. D genes are given only for firm matches. Size is stated for part of the rows, as once, few or many counts, or as a class when the clone is expanded.

TRBD2	TRBJ2-7	few	TRBV20-1	CSAQGRASYEQYF	TGCAGTGCTCAAGGGAGGGCCAGCTACGAGCAGTACTTC
TRBD2	TRBJ2-3	.	TRBV18	CASSRTSGRGDTQYF	TGTGCCAGCTCACGAACTAGCGGGAGAGGAGATACGCAGTATTTT
TRBD2	TRBJ2-3	many	TRBV7-2	CASSPWGAGGSDTQYF	TGTGCCAGCAGCCCCTGGGGAGCGGGAGGTTCCGATACGCAGTATTTT
TRBD1	TRBJ2-7	.	TRBV7-9	CASSPQLGTGAIYEQYF	TGTGCCAGCAGCCCACAGCTCGGGACAGGGGCAATATACGAGCAGTACTTC
TRBD1	TRBJ1-1	.	TRBV9	CASSRTGWTEAFF	TGTGCCAGCAGCCGGACAGGGTGGACTGAAGCTTTCTTT
.	TRBJ2-1	few	TRBV7-6	CASSLFGSNSGYEQFF	TGTGCCAGCAGCTTATTCGGCAGTAACTCGGGGTATGAGCAGTTCTTC
.	TRBJ2-3	.	TRBV4-3	CASSQAQGSDTQYF	TGCGCCAGCAGCCAAGCCCAGGGTTCCGATACGCAGTATTTT
TRBD1	TRBJ2-1	few	TRBV5-1	CASSTDAGGTYNEQFF	TGCGCCAGCAGCACAGACGCAGGGGGCACCTACAATGAGCAGTTCTTC
.	TRBJ1-6	many	TRBV12-3/TRBV12-4	CASSLGGKSPLHF	TGTGCCAGCAGCTTGGGGGGGAAGTCGCCCCTCCACTTT
TRBD2	TRBJ2-1	.	TRBV3-1	CASSRGLAGVDNEQFF	TGTGCCAGCAGCCGAGGACTAGCGGGAGTGGATAATGAGCAGTTCTTC
TRBD1	TRBJ1-4	.	TRBV20-1	CSATQGGEKLFF	TGCAGTGCTACGCAGGGGGGGGAAAAACTGTTTTTT
.	TRBJ2-7	many	TRBV15	CATSSQNPVQAYEQYF	TGTGCCACCAGCAGTCAGAACCCGGTCCAGGCCTACGAGCAGTACTTC
.	TRBJ1-1	.	TRBV5-1	CASSLGRAEAFF	TGCGCCAGCAGCTTGGGACGGGCTGAAGCTTTCTTT